This T cell receptor beta chain was sequenced in a study of cytomegalovirus exposure and HLA in healthy donors. The CDR3 has 12 residues. Germline V gives CDR1 MDHEN, CDR2 SYDVKM. V gave up 7 bases and J gave up 4 bases, with 9 bases separating them. Profiled with immunoSEQ multiplex PCR; TCRdb holds only in-frame clones, not every one. The sample has about 68,000 clones, roughly nine tenths seen once; the top ten hold around 3.2%. Of note for this clone: Its antigen is unidentified.

Overall study findings and caveats: Many donors shared some public TCRs, even though most TCR sequences were rare.

The specimen sequenced was PBMCs. The rearrangement uses TRBV28 and TRBJ2-3; D gene ambiguous. The TCR originated in a man aged 18 to 29 in good health and CMV-seronegative. The CDR3, as DNA: TGTGCCAGCATGGAGTTCGCAGATACGCAGTATTTT. Translating gives CASMEFADTQYF.